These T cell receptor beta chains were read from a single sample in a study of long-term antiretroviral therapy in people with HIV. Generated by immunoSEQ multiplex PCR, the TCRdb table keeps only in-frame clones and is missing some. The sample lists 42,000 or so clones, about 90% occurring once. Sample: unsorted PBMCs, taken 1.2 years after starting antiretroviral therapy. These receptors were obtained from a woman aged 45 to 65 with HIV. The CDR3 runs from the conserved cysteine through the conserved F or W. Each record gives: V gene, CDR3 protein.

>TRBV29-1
CSVERIRGVEAEAFF
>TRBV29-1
CSTWTRREEQYF
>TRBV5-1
CASSWGVGGTYGYTF
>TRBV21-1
CASSHTGTGGTEAFF
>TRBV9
CASSVAPGQPTGELFF
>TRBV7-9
CASRKTGNSGANVLTF
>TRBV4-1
CASSQVFSYGYTF
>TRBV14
CASSQDRFGYTF
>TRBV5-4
CASSLVDSNNEQFF
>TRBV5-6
CASSFRRTGVTNEKLFF
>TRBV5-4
CASSLALGDRGGGELFF
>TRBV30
CACSPGGYNQPQHF
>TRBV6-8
CASRFSDTQYF
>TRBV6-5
CASRQGRFGTEAFF
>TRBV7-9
CASSLDGETEAFF
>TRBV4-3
CASSQGRNERGEQFF
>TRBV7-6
CASSLLAGGKETQYF
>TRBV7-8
CASSLSRGVQPQHF
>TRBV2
CASSDRFTTGNTIYF
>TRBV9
CASSGNGYTF
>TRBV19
CASRGDRSGYGYTF
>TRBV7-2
CASSLGGGAYEQYF
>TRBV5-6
CASSTWGLGYEQYF
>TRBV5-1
CASSRGGGNTDTQYF
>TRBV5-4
CASSLDRRQGRNSPLHF
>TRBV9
CASSGLRGRADTQYF
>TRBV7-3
CASRQKKMGGELFF
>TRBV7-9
CASSSGGSSYEQYF
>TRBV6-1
CASSQDGRSLGYGYTF
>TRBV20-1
CSANLDNEQFF
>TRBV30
CACSNEKLFF
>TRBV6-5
CASTGYGTGELFF
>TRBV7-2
CASSLGGSNEQFF
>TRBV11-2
CASSFGQPGDTQYF
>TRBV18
CASSPSSGPPTDTQYF
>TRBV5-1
CASSPAGDTQYF
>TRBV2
CATGLAGGSSYNEQFF
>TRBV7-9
CASSLGQLSNQPQHF
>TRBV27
CASSQSVTSGPQETQYF